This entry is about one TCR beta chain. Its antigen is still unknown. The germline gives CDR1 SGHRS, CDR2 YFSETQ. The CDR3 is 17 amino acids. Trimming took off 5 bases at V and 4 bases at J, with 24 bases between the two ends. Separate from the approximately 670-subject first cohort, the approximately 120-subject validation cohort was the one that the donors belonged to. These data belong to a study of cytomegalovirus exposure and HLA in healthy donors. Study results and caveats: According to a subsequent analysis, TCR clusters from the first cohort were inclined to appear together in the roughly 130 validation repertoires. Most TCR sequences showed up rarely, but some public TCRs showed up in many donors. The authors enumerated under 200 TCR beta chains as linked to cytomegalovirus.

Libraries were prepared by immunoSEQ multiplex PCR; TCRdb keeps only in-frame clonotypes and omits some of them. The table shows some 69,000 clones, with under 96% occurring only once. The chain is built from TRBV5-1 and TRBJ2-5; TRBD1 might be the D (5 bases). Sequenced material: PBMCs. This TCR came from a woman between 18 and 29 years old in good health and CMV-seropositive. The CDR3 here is CASSTFGFPGMGETQYF. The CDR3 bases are TGCGCCAGCAGTACGTTTGGGTTTCCAGGGATGGGAGAGACCCAGTACTTC.